This TCR beta chain is from a study of T-cell reconstitution after alpha-beta-depleted transplantation in children. Unique molecular identifiers were used to barcode this TCRbeta library. TCRdb reprocessed the PCR reads via MiXCR and lists one record per CDR3 protein. Here the sample spans about 980,000 distinct CDR3 sequences, roughly 29% being singletons. Germline values: CDR1 LNHDA, CDR2 SQIVND (reference sequence). The V gene lost 7 bases and the J gene lost 1 base, with 11 bases spanning the gap. This CDR3 is built from 14 residues. About this clonotype: Its antigen is unknown.

Study results and caveats: Alpha-beta T cells present about two months after transplant were reported to originate from several hundred expanded graft clones.

The TCR sequence derives from a boy younger than two who had a stem cell transplant for SCID, so the T cells may come from the graft donor. The gene calls are TRBV19 and TRBJ1-5, with D possibly TRBD1 on 5 matching bases. The sequencing used PBMCs, mostly from graft donor cells, collected 360 days after TCRalphabeta/CD19-depleted stem cell transplant. CDR3 sequence: CASTRWGSNQPQHF. The CDR3 DNA reads TGTGCCAGTACCAGATGGGGGAGCAATCAGCCCCAGCATTTT.